This entry is about one T cell receptor (beta chain). The table came from immunoSEQ multiplex PCR; TCRdb's copy has only in-frame clones and leaves some out. The top ten hold roughly 1.4% of the sample, which has about 67,000 clones, approximately 93% seen once. The CDR3 contains 13 residues. The germline CDR1 and CDR2 sequences are MNHEY and SMNVEV (reference sequence). The trim removed 6 bases at V and 3 bases at J, leaving 5 bases unmatched. The data originate from a study of T cell changes during pregnancy in multiple sclerosis. The TCR sequence derives from a female donor with multiple sclerosis, enrolled in a pregnancy study. This sequence joins TRBV27 and TRBJ2-7, with 7 bases identical to TRBD1. This material consisted of peripheral blood, taken in the second trimester of pregnancy. DNA of the CDR3: TGTGCCAGCAGGACGACAGGGAGCTACGAGCAGTACTTC. Its protein is CASRTTGSYEQYF.